Listed below are T cell receptor beta chains from one sample, sequenced in a study of OX40 agonist ivuxolimab in advanced cancers. Sequencing used immunoSEQ multiplex PCR; TCRdb keeps in-frame clones, though not all of them. The data show tens of thousands of clones, under 85% seen once. Sequencing was performed on CD4+ or CD8+ T cells sorted from blood, taken in a trial of the OX40 agonist ivuxolimab. These TCRs come from an adult with an advanced solid tumor such as melanoma, head and neck, liver or kidney cancer. Both conserved end residues are part of each CDR3. Fields, in order: CDR3 protein, CDR3 DNA, clone size, CDR3 length, D gene, V gene, J gene. D genes are given only for firm matches. Rows give clone size only sometimes, using once, few, many, or a class for an expanded clone.

CDR3aa: CASSYQSEQYF
CDR3nt: TGTGCCAGCAGTTACCAGAGCGAGCAGTACTTC
abundance: NA
len: 11
d_gene: NA
v_gene: TRBV6-5
j_gene: TRBJ2-7

CDR3aa: CASSIGPEDGYTF
CDR3nt: TGTGCCAGCAGTATAGGGCCCGAGGATGGCTACACCTTC
abundance: few
len: 13
d_gene: NA
v_gene: TRBV28
j_gene: TRBJ1-2

CDR3aa: CASSLPGGVEQYF
CDR3nt: TGTGCCAGCAGCTTGCCAGGGGGGGTAGAGCAGTACTTC
abundance: once
len: 13
d_gene: NA
v_gene: TRBV7-9
j_gene: TRBJ2-7

CDR3aa: CAWKSREGPYNEQFF
CDR3nt: TGTGCCTGGAAGTCCCGGGAGGGCCCCTACAATGAGCAGTTCTTC
abundance: NA
len: 15
d_gene: TRBD2
v_gene: TRBV30
j_gene: TRBJ2-1

CDR3aa: CASSRMTSGRTGELFF
CDR3nt: TGTGCCAGCAGCCGCATGACTAGCGGGAGGACCGGGGAGCTGTTTTTT
abundance: NA
len: 16
d_gene: TRBD2
v_gene: TRBV16
j_gene: TRBJ2-2

CDR3aa: CAWSVRRIYEQYF
CDR3nt: TGTGCCTGGAGTGTACGTAGAATCTACGAGCAGTACTTC
abundance: NA
len: 13
d_gene: NA
v_gene: TRBV30
j_gene: TRBJ2-7

CDR3aa: CASSLKSPVRAQPQHF
CDR3nt: TGTGCCAGCAGTCTAAAATCCCCGGTAAGAGCTCAGCCCCAGCATTTT
abundance: NA
len: 16
d_gene: NA
v_gene: TRBV27
j_gene: TRBJ1-5

CDR3aa: CASSQGGQPQHF
CDR3nt: TGTGCCAGCAGCCAGGGAGGTCAGCCCCAGCATTTT
abundance: NA
len: 12
d_gene: NA
v_gene: TRBV7-2
j_gene: TRBJ1-5

CDR3aa: CASSRDRGAYEQYF
CDR3nt: TGTGCCAGTAGCCGGGACAGGGGGGCCTACGAGCAGTACTTC
abundance: NA
len: 14
d_gene: TRBD1
v_gene: TRBV7-2
j_gene: TRBJ2-7

CDR3aa: CASREGHADTQYF
CDR3nt: TGTGCCAGTAGAGAGGGGCACGCAGATACGCAGTATTTT
abundance: NA
len: 13
d_gene: NA
v_gene: TRBV19
j_gene: TRBJ2-3

CDR3aa: CASSLPGNTIYF
CDR3nt: TGTGCCAGCAGCTTACCCGGAAACACCATATATTTT
abundance: NA
len: 12
d_gene: NA
v_gene: TRBV7-2
j_gene: TRBJ1-3

CDR3aa: CASSVEGANSPLHF
CDR3nt: TGTGCCAGCAGCGTGGAGGGGGCGAATTCACCCCTCCACTTT
abundance: NA
len: 14
d_gene: TRBD1
v_gene: TRBV9
j_gene: TRBJ1-6

CDR3aa: CASSLEAGETQYF
CDR3nt: TGTGCCAGCAGCTTAGAAGCGGGAGAGACCCAGTACTTC
abundance: NA
len: 13
d_gene: NA
v_gene: TRBV13
j_gene: TRBJ2-5

CDR3aa: CASSETPGLETGELFF
CDR3nt: TGTGCCAGCAGTGAAACCCCGGGACTCGAAACCGGGGAGCTGTTTTTT
abundance: NA
len: 16
d_gene: NA
v_gene: TRBV6-1
j_gene: TRBJ2-2

CDR3aa: CASSQDSTAGYYEQYF
CDR3nt: TGCGCCAGCAGCCAAGATTCTACGGCAGGGTACTACGAGCAGTACTTC
abundance: NA
len: 16
d_gene: NA
v_gene: TRBV4-3
j_gene: TRBJ2-7

CDR3aa: CASRRPGGNGEKLFF
CDR3nt: TGTGCCAGCAGACGTCCGGGGGGGAACGGTGAAAAACTGTTTTTT
abundance: NA
len: 15
d_gene: NA
v_gene: TRBV11-2
j_gene: TRBJ1-4

CDR3aa: CASSPKVVSNEQFF
CDR3nt: TGTGCCAGCAGCCCAAAGGTAGTGTCCAATGAGCAGTTCTTC
abundance: NA
len: 14
d_gene: NA
v_gene: TRBV7-9
j_gene: TRBJ2-1

CDR3aa: CASSLATSQETQYF
CDR3nt: TGTGCCAGCAGCTTAGCGACTAGCCAAGAGACCCAGTACTTC
abundance: NA
len: 14
d_gene: NA
v_gene: TRBV7-2
j_gene: TRBJ2-5

CDR3aa: CASSPVGGPRETQYF
CDR3nt: TGTGCCAGCAGCCCCGTGGGGGGCCCTCGGGAGACCCAGTACTTC
abundance: NA
len: 15
d_gene: NA
v_gene: TRBV7-3
j_gene: TRBJ2-5

CDR3aa: CASSLEWRSGGYGYTF
CDR3nt: TGTGCCAGCAGCTTAGAGTGGCGGTCAGGCGGATATGGCTACACCTTC
abundance: NA
len: 16
d_gene: NA
v_gene: TRBV7-2
j_gene: TRBJ1-2

CDR3aa: CASSQLTGGGREQYF
CDR3nt: TGTGCCAGCAGCCAATTGACAGGGGGAGGACGGGAGCAGTACTTC
abundance: NA
len: 15
d_gene: TRBD1
v_gene: TRBV16
j_gene: TRBJ2-7

CDR3aa: CASSERQGFRTDTQYF
CDR3nt: TGTGCCAGCAGCGAACGACAGGGCTTCCGCACAGATACGCAGTATTTT
abundance: NA
len: 16
d_gene: TRBD1
v_gene: TRBV11-2
j_gene: TRBJ2-3

CDR3aa: CASSQAGLTQYF
CDR3nt: TGCGCCAGCAGCCAAGCGGGTCTTACGCAGTATTTT
abundance: once
len: 12
d_gene: NA
v_gene: TRBV4-1
j_gene: TRBJ2-3

CDR3aa: CASSVAGSGQETQYF
CDR3nt: TGTGCCAGCAGCGTAGCAGGTAGCGGTCAAGAGACCCAGTACTTC
abundance: NA
len: 15
d_gene: NA
v_gene: TRBV9
j_gene: TRBJ2-5

CDR3aa: CASSFFSPRFQETQYF
CDR3nt: TGTGCCAGCAGTTTTTTTTCGCCTAGATTCCAAGAGACCCAGTACTTC
abundance: once
len: 16
d_gene: NA
v_gene: TRBV28
j_gene: TRBJ2-5

CDR3aa: CASRIAVNTEAFF
CDR3nt: TGTGCCAGCAGGATAGCTGTGAACACTGAAGCTTTCTTT
abundance: once
len: 13
d_gene: NA
v_gene: TRBV11-2
j_gene: TRBJ1-1

CDR3aa: CASTVVYALFDEQFF
CDR3nt: TGTGCCAGCACTGTCGTCTACGCCTTATTTGATGAGCAGTTCTTC
abundance: NA
len: 15
d_gene: NA
v_gene: TRBV19
j_gene: TRBJ2-1

CDR3aa: CASSQNTGGSYEQYF
CDR3nt: TGTGCCAGCAGCCAAAACACAGGAGGGTCCTACGAGCAGTACTTC
abundance: NA
len: 15
d_gene: NA
v_gene: TRBV14
j_gene: TRBJ2-7

CDR3aa: CASSVVETGELFF
CDR3nt: TGTGCCAGCAGCGTAGTCGAGACCGGGGAGCTGTTTTTT
abundance: NA
len: 13
d_gene: NA
v_gene: TRBV9
j_gene: TRBJ2-2

CDR3aa: CASSRVSGNEQYF
CDR3nt: TGTGCCAGCAGTAGGGTATCAGGGAACGAGCAGTACTTC
abundance: NA
len: 13
d_gene: NA
v_gene: TRBV6-6
j_gene: TRBJ2-7

CDR3aa: CASRPAPYGYTF
CDR3nt: TGTGCCAGCAGGCCTGCCCCCTATGGCTACACCTTC
abundance: NA
len: 12
d_gene: NA
v_gene: TRBV2
j_gene: TRBJ1-2

CDR3aa: CASSRGATNLQETQYF
CDR3nt: TGTGCCAGCAGTCGAGGGGCTACTAACCTCCAAGAGACCCAGTACTTC
abundance: NA
len: 16
d_gene: NA
v_gene: TRBV28
j_gene: TRBJ2-5

CDR3aa: CASSLPGRSQTATDTQYF
CDR3nt: TGTGCCAGCAGCTTACCCGGGAGGAGCCAAACTGCCACAGATACGCAGTATTTT
abundance: NA
len: 18
d_gene: TRBD2
v_gene: TRBV7-2
j_gene: TRBJ2-3

CDR3aa: CASSNQRVNSPLHF
CDR3nt: TGTGCCAGCAGCAATCAAAGGGTAAATTCACCCCTCCACTTT
abundance: NA
len: 14
d_gene: NA
v_gene: TRBV21-1
j_gene: TRBJ1-6

CDR3aa: CASSSQNYGYTF
CDR3nt: TGTGCCAGCAGTTCCCAGAACTATGGCTACACCTTC
abundance: few
len: 12
d_gene: NA
v_gene: TRBV28
j_gene: TRBJ1-2

CDR3aa: CSVDGGYEQYF
CDR3nt: TGCAGCGTTGATGGGGGTTACGAGCAGTACTTC
abundance: NA
len: 11
d_gene: NA
v_gene: TRBV29-1
j_gene: TRBJ2-7

CDR3aa: CASTGLFNNEQFF
CDR3nt: TGTGCCAGTACGGGACTATTTAACAATGAGCAGTTCTTC
abundance: NA
len: 13
d_gene: TRBD2
v_gene: TRBV19
j_gene: TRBJ2-1

CDR3aa: CAGEAGAMNTEAFF
CDR3nt: TGTGCCGGAGAAGCAGGGGCGATGAACACTGAAGCTTTCTTT
abundance: NA
len: 14
d_gene: NA
v_gene: TRBV2
j_gene: TRBJ1-1

CDR3aa: CASSYLEGGPDGQFF
CDR3nt: TGTGCCAGCAGTTACTTAGAGGGTGGGCCAGACGGGCAGTTCTTC
abundance: NA
len: 15
d_gene: NA
v_gene: TRBV6-5
j_gene: TRBJ2-1

CDR3aa: CASGPRTKTWRDTQYF
CDR3nt: TGTGCCAGCGGCCCACGGACAAAAACTTGGAGGGATACGCAGTATTTT
abundance: NA
len: 16
d_gene: NA
v_gene: TRBV13
j_gene: TRBJ2-3

CDR3aa: CASSSRQGSTGELFF
CDR3nt: TGTGCTAGCAGCTCACGACAGGGTAGCACCGGGGAGCTGTTTTTT
abundance: NA
len: 15
d_gene: TRBD1
v_gene: TRBV7-7
j_gene: TRBJ2-2

CDR3aa: CASRTETSGSSYEQYF
CDR3nt: TGTGCCAGCAGGACAGAGACTAGCGGGAGCTCCTACGAGCAGTACTTC
abundance: NA
len: 16
d_gene: TRBD2
v_gene: TRBV28
j_gene: TRBJ2-7

CDR3aa: CAISETEGEAFF
CDR3nt: TGTGCCATCAGTGAAACCGAGGGTGAAGCTTTCTTT
abundance: NA
len: 12
d_gene: NA
v_gene: TRBV10-3
j_gene: TRBJ1-1

CDR3aa: CASELPVDRVNTGELFF
CDR3nt: TGTGCCAGCGAGTTACCCGTAGACAGGGTGAACACCGGGGAGCTGTTTTTT
abundance: NA
len: 17
d_gene: TRBD1
v_gene: TRBV28
j_gene: TRBJ2-2

CDR3aa: CAISVRNSYNEQFF
CDR3nt: TGTGCCATCAGTGTCCGAAACTCCTACAATGAGCAGTTCTTC
abundance: NA
len: 14
d_gene: NA
v_gene: TRBV10-3
j_gene: TRBJ2-1

CDR3aa: CASSSSPGREDGYTF
CDR3nt: TGTGCCAGCAGCTCCTCTCCTGGGAGGGAGGATGGCTACACCTTC
abundance: NA
len: 15
d_gene: NA
v_gene: TRBV7-3
j_gene: TRBJ1-2

CDR3aa: CASSLNLNTEAFF
CDR3nt: TGCGCCAGCAGCTTGAACCTTAACACTGAAGCTTTCTTT
abundance: NA
len: 13
d_gene: NA
v_gene: TRBV5-1
j_gene: TRBJ1-1

CDR3aa: CASSEIGHLSYEQYF
CDR3nt: TGTGCCAGCAGCGAAATTGGACACCTCTCCTACGAGCAGTACTTC
abundance: NA
len: 15
d_gene: NA
v_gene: TRBV5-6
j_gene: TRBJ2-7

CDR3aa: CASSKGGVHEQYF
CDR3nt: TGTGCCAGCAGCAAAGGGGGAGTCCACGAGCAGTACTTC
abundance: NA
len: 13
d_gene: NA
v_gene: TRBV21-1
j_gene: TRBJ2-7

CDR3aa: CASSQPGTGGEQYF
CDR3nt: TGTGCCAGCAGCCAGCCCGGGACAGGAGGCGAGCAGTACTTC
abundance: NA
len: 14
d_gene: TRBD1
v_gene: TRBV7-9
j_gene: TRBJ2-7

CDR3aa: CASSLLNTVSYEQYF
CDR3nt: TGTGCCAGCAGCCTACTAAATACAGTCTCCTACGAGCAGTACTTC
abundance: NA
len: 15
d_gene: NA
v_gene: TRBV14
j_gene: TRBJ2-7

CDR3aa: CASSLQLPYNSPLHF
CDR3nt: TGTGCCAGCAGTTTACAGTTGCCCTATAATTCACCCCTCCACTTT
abundance: few
len: 15
d_gene: NA
v_gene: TRBV27
j_gene: TRBJ1-6

CDR3aa: CASSPPTEDRVSYEQYF
CDR3nt: TGTGCCAGCAGCCCACCCACGGAGGACAGGGTGTCCTACGAGCAGTACTTC
abundance: NA
len: 17
d_gene: TRBD1
v_gene: TRBV7-9
j_gene: TRBJ2-7

CDR3aa: CASSPNRDSRDPQHF
CDR3nt: TGTGCCAGCAGTCCGAATAGGGACAGCCGAGATCCCCAGCATTTT
abundance: NA
len: 15
d_gene: TRBD1
v_gene: TRBV27
j_gene: TRBJ1-5